This T cell receptor beta chain stems from a study of cytomegalovirus exposure and HLA in healthy donors. PCR employed 60 Vbeta and 13 Jbeta primers. Authors' processing steps: The count from a later analysis was about 80 million unique TCR beta chains, some 9.9 million of them shared. The method was immunoSEQ multiplex PCR; TCRdb's version includes in-frame clones alone and lacks a portion of them. The DNA gave D and trimming, while V, J and clone size come from that table. Here the sample spans around 180,000 clones, more than 65% being singletons. As concerns this clone: The target antigen is unknown.

Study-wide points: A later analysis linked a missense variant in DCLRE1C to the trimming of TCR beta V and J genes. According to a later analysis, donors in an Asian-associated ancestry cluster reportedly had fewer N-insertions than the roughly 720-donor mean.

The CDR3 runs 18 residues. CDR1 MNHEY and CDR2 SMNVEV come from the germline V gene (reference sequence). Unmatched junction bases numbered 11, after V lost 5 bases and J lost 1 base. The sample comprised PBMCs. The rearrangement joins TRBV27 to TRBJ2-3, with TRBD2 matching over 11 bases. The sequence was obtained from a girl aged 2-10 years in good health and CMV-seropositive. The CDR3 DNA reads TGTGCCAGCAGTGCCTTTTTAGTAGCGGGAGGGGGCACAGATACGCAGTATTTT. This encodes CASSAFLVAGGGTDTQYF.